Presented here are 2 T cell receptor beta chains from one specimen sequenced in a study of technical replicates of blood from several donors. Sequencing used immunoSEQ multiplex PCR; TCRdb keeps in-frame clones, though not all of them. The sample holds 80,000 or so clones, around 94% seen once. Sequenced input: T cells isolated from PBMCs. The receptor source for this set is a human donor in good health.

J is TRBJ2-2 and V is TRBV4-2, with 10 bases fitting TRBD2. Unmatched junction bases numbered 17, after V lost 4 bases and J lost 0 bases. The CDR3 contains 21 residues. Germline CDR1 reads LGHNA; CDR2 reads YNFKEQ. The CDR3 spells CASSPLGAVSGRASNTGELFF. The CDR3 DNA reads as TGTGCCAGCAGCCCCCTCGGGGCCGTGAGCGGGAGGGCCTCGAACACCGGGGAGCTGTTTTTT.

V is TRBV6-5 and J is TRBJ1-1; D remains ambiguous. The CDR3 has 15 amino acids. The V gene lost 5 bases and the J gene lost 5 bases, with 18 bases spanning the gap. Germline assignment: CDR1 MNHEY and CDR2 SVGAGI. The CDR3 DNA reads as TGTGCCAGCAGTACAGTCCCTGTCTCCATAACTGAAGCTTTCTTT. Encoded protein: CASSTVPVSITEAFF.